This TCR beta chain was identified in a study of T cell responses to AZD1222 COVID-19 vaccine. Produced via immunoSEQ multiplex PCR; TCRdb's table is partial and in-frame only. Here the sample spans 170,000 or so clones, 90% being singletons. Looked up from germline, CDR1 is SGHVS and CDR2 is FQNEAQ. The V gene lost 8 bases and the J gene lost 4 bases, with 19 bases spanning the gap. This CDR3 has 15 amino acids. The chain uses TRBV7-8 and TRBJ2-3; D is unresolved. This TCR derives from an adult in good health. The specimen comprised peripheral blood, sampled on day 0 of AZD1222 vaccination. CDR3 sequence reads: CASVVQSGFADTQYF. The DNA for the CDR3 is TGTGCCAGCGTGGTACAAAGTGGGTTTGCAGATACGCAGTATTTT.